Following are 11 T cell receptor beta chains from one sample sequenced in a study of STAT3 mutations in large granular lymphocyte leukemia. Sequenced by immunoSEQ multiplex PCR; TCRdb stores in-frame clones only, minus some. The sample carries 7,000 to 9,000 clones, 70% to 75% recorded once. These receptors are not linked to any known antigen. Study-level results: At least one immunodominant TCR beta clonotype appeared in every T-cell large granular lymphocyte leukemia patient.

The sequencing input was peripheral blood mononuclear cells. Receptor source: a woman between 40 and 50 years old with T-cell large granular lymphocyte leukemia. Some clones in this sample may be carry-over from other donors' samples.

CDR3 sequence reads: CAWSTGQLSGANVLTF. Here the CDR3 DNA reads TGTGCCTGGAGCACCGGACAGCTCTCTGGGGCCAACGTCCTGACTTTC. The V and J genes are TRBV30 and TRBJ2-6; D is perhaps TRBD1 (6 bases). The V and J ends lost 3 bases and 0 bases respectively, with 12 bases between them. Germline CDR1 is GTSNPN and CDR2 is SVGIG (reference sequence). The CDR3 totals 16 residues. The whole variable domain, filled in from reference TRBV30 and TRBJ2-6, reads SQTIHQWPATLVQPVGSPLSLECTVEGTSNPNLYWYRQAAGRGLQLLFYSVGIGQISSEVPQNLSASRPQDRQFILSSKKLLLSDSGFYLCAWSTGQLSGANVLTFGAGSRLTVL.

The gene calls are TRBV5-4 and TRBJ2-5, with 7 bases lining up with TRBD2. Trimming took 3 bases from V and 5 from J; bases not matched to a gene: 4. The CDR3 is made up of 13 amino acids. Per the germline V gene, CDR1 is SGHNT and CDR2 is YYREEE (reference sequence). In DNA form, the CDR3 reads TGTGCCAGCAGCTCAGCGGGGTCGGAGACCCAGTACTTC. Translation: CASSSAGSETQYF.

The chain links TRBV4-3 to TRBJ1-5; D not resolved. This CDR3 has 13 residues. V lost 4 bases to trimming and J lost 3 bases, with 7 bases between them. Germline assignment: CDR1 LGHNA and CDR2 YSLEER. CDR3: CASSLGANQPQHF. CDR3 nucleotides: TGCGCCAGCAGCCTAGGCGCCAATCAGCCCCAGCATTTT.

This sequence joins TRBV7-8 and TRBJ2-3; 8 positions match TRBD1. V lost 3 bases to trimming and J lost 6 bases; unmatched junction nucleotides: 5. The germline CDR1 and CDR2 sequences are SGHVS and FQNEAQ. This CDR3 region has 14 residues. The CDR3 here is CASSLDREVDTQYF. For the CDR3, the DNA is TGTGCCAGCAGCTTGGACAGGGAAGTTGATACGCAGTATTTT.

The CDR3 region has the DNA TGTGCCTGGGCCCCGAACGGGAACACTGAAGCTTTCTTT. Translation gives CAWAPNGNTEAFF. The chain is built from TRBV30 and TRBJ1-1; D is unresolved. Germline V CDR1 and CDR2: GTSNPN, SVGIG (reference sequence). V was clipped by 5 bases and J by 1 base, with 11 bases between them. This CDR3 is 13 amino acids long.

The chain recombines TRBV13 with TRBJ2-5; 7 nucleotides match TRBD2. V trimming: 10 bases; J trimming: 4 bases; junction bases outside the gene matches: 6. CDR1 PRHDT and CDR2 FYEKMQ come from the germline V gene (reference sequence). The CDR3 contains 12 residues. DNA of the CDR3: TGTGCCACGAAGCGGGGCGGAGAGACCCAGTACTTC. This sequence encodes CATKRGGETQYF.

J is TRBJ1-4 and V is TRBV29-1; D unresolved. The CDR3 covers 12 residues. V was cut by 4 bases and J by 10 bases, with 13 bases left in between. Per the germline V gene, CDR1 is SQVTM and CDR2 is ANQGSEA. This chain's CDR3 is CSVVGGGSKLFF. The CDR3, as DNA: TGCAGCGTTGTAGGAGGAGGGTCAAAACTGTTTTTT. Filled out from reference TRBV29-1 and TRBJ1-4, the complete variable domain reads SAVISQKPSRDICQRGTSLTIQCQVDSQVTMMFWYRQQPGQSLTLIATANQGSEATYESGFVIDKFPISRPNLTFSTLTVSNMSPEDSSIYLCSVVGGGSKLFFGSGTQLSVL.

This clone was found a few times. CDR3 in amino acids: CASSLSAPLAPAFF. In DNA, the CDR3 is TGTGCCAGCAGTTTATCGGCCCCCCTGGCCCCAGCTTTCTTT. This sequence joins TRBV27 and TRBJ1-1; the D is unclear. This CDR3 has 14 amino acids. From germline, CDR1 is MNHEY and CDR2 SMNVEV (reference sequence). The germline V and J ends were trimmed by 0 bases and 10 bases, with 15 bases remaining between them.

The chain employs TRBV25-1 and TRBJ2-7, with 8 bases identical to TRBD2. The V segment lost 7 bases and the J segment 0 bases; nucleotides outside the gene matches: 5. Germline V lookup: CDR1 MGHDK, CDR2 SYGVNS. The CDR3 consists of 14 residues. The CDR3 loop reads CASTPTSVSYEQYF. The CDR3 region has the DNA TGTGCCAGCACCCCGACTAGCGTCTCCTACGAGCAGTACTTC.

The chain has TRBV29-1 and TRBJ1-1, with D unclear. V lost 4 bases, J lost 3 bases, and 3 bases lay in between. The CDR3 spans 10 residues. Germline CDR1 and CDR2: SQVTM and ANQGSEA. CDR3 region: CSVVYTEAFF. The CDR3, as DNA: TGCAGCGTTGTGTACACTGAAGCTTTCTTT.

The gene calls are TRBV7-9 and TRBJ2-2, with D perhaps TRBD1 or TRBD2 (5 bases each). This CDR3 comprises 17 residues. With 6 bases removed from V and 4 bases from J, the gap between germline ends came to 21 bases. Per germline, CDR1 SEHNR and CDR2 FQNEAQ (reference sequence). The CDR3 DNA is TGTGCCAGCAGTCCGGGGCTGGGGAGCGCGGTCACCGGGGAGCTGTTTTTT. This sequence encodes CASSPGLGSAVTGELFF.